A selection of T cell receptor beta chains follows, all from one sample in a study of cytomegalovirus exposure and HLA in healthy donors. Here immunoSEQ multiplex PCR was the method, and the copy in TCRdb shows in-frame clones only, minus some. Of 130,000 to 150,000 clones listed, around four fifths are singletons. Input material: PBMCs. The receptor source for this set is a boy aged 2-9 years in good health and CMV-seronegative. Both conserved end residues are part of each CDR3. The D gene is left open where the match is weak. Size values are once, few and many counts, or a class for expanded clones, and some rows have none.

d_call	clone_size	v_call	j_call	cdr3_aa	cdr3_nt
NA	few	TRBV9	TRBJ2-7	CASSVGQTYEQYF	TGTGCCAGCAGCGTGGGGCAGACCTACGAGCAGTACTTC
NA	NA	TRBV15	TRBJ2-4	CATSRDQLAKNIQYF	TGTGCCACCAGCAGAGATCAGTTAGCCAAAAACATTCAGTACTTC
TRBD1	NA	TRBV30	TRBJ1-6	CAWSGGQGEPLNSPLHF	TGTGCCTGGAGCGGAGGACAGGGAGAGCCTTTAAATTCACCCCTCCACTTT
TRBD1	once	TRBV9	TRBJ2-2	CASSVLPGQGWTGELFF	TGTGCCAGCAGCGTCCTTCCTGGACAGGGGTGGACCGGGGAGCTGTTTTTT
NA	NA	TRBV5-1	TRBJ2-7	CASSFASSVAYEQYF	TGCGCCAGCAGCTTCGCTAGCTCCGTCGCCTACGAGCAGTACTTC
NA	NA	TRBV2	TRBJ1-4	CATRATNEKLFF	TGTGCCACGCGGGCAACTAATGAAAAACTGTTTTTT
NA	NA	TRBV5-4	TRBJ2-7	CASSKGVGTEPYEQYF	TGTGCCAGCAGCAAGGGAGTCGGGACTGAACCCTACGAGCAGTACTTC
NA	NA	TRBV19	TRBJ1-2	CASSISKEFAFTF	TGTGCCAGTAGTATCTCGAAGGAGTTTGCCTTCACCTTC
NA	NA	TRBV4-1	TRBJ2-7	CASSQAGGGGEQYF	TGCGCCAGCAGCCAAGCCGGCGGGGGCGGCGAGCAGTACTTC
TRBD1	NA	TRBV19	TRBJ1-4	CATQDRPNEKLFF	TGTGCCACCCAGGACAGGCCTAATGAAAAACTGTTTTTT
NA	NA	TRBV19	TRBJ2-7	CASTNSGELAYEQYF	TGTGCCAGTACCAACTCCGGGGAACTAGCCTACGAGCAGTACTTC
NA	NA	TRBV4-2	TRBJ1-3	CASSREGSSGNTIYF	TGTGCCAGCAGCCGAGAGGGGAGCTCTGGAAACACCATATATTTT
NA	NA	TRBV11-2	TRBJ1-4	CASSLDYRANEKLFF	TGTGCCAGCAGCTTAGATTACAGGGCTAATGAAAAACTGTTTTTT
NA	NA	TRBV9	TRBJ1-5	CASSVLRGGENQPQHF	TGTGCCAGCAGCGTACTAAGGGGAGGAGAGAATCAGCCCCAGCATTTT
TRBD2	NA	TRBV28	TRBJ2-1	CASSSTSGPSSYNEQFF	TGTGCCAGCAGTTCGACTAGCGGCCCGAGCTCCTACAATGAGCAGTTCTTC
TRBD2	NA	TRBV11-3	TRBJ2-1	CASSQRGKGNEQFF	TGTGCCAGCAGCCAGCGGGGCAAGGGCAATGAGCAGTTCTTC
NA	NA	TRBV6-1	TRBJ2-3	CASIEAAEGTQYF	TGTGCCAGCATCGAGGCAGCGGAAGGTACGCAGTATTTT
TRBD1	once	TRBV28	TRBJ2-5	CASSLAHRGRTQYF	TGTGCCAGCAGTTTAGCCCACAGGGGTCGCACCCAGTACTTC
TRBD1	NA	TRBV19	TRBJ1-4	CASSPWGTGGEKLFF	TGTGCCAGTAGTCCCTGGGGGACAGGGGGTGAAAAACTGTTTTTT
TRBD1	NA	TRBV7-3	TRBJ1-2	CASSATGGGGYTF	TGTGCCAGCAGTGCGACAGGGGGCGGTGGCTACACCTTC
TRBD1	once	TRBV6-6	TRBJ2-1	CASSYQGDGSFF	TGTGCCAGCAGTTACCAGGGGGACGGTTCGTTCTTC
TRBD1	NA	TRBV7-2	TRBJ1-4	CASSSIQGYGEKLFF	TGTGCCAGCAGCTCCATACAGGGGTATGGCGAAAAACTGTTTTTT
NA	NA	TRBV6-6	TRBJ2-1	CASSYSTSEQFF	TGTGCCAGCAGTTATTCAACTAGCGAGCAGTTCTTC
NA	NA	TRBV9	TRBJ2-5	CASSVAGGAPRLGTQYF	TGTGCCAGCAGCGTAGCCGGGGGAGCCCCGCGGTTAGGGACCCAGTACTTC
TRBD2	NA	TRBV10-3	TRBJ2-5	CAISDRLAGETQYF	TGTGCCATCAGTGACCGACTAGCCGGAGAGACCCAGTACTTC
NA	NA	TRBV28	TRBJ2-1	CASCKVGYNEQFF	TGTGCCAGCTGCAAGGTCGGGTACAATGAGCAGTTCTTC
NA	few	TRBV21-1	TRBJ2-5	CASSASGRENF	TGTGCCAGCAGCGCCAGCGGGAGGGAGAACTTC
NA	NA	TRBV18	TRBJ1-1	CASSPQGLHTEAFF	TGTGCCAGCTCACCCCAGGGGTTACACACTGAAGCTTTCTTT
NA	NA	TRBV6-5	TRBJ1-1	CASSYSGRGTEAFF	TGTGCCAGCAGTTACTCGGGCCGGGGCACTGAAGCTTTCTTT
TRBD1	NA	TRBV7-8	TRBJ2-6	CASRPDRDRGFSGANVLTF	TGTGCCAGCAGACCCGACCGGGACAGGGGGTTTTCTGGGGCCAACGTCCTGACTTTC
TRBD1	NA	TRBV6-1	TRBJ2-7	CASRLDGRGLYEQYF	TGTGCCAGCCGCCTGGATGGCAGGGGGCTGTACGAGCAGTACTTC
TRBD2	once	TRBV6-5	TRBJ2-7	CASSSLSGRASYEQYF	TGTGCCAGCAGTTCCCTTAGCGGGAGGGCCTCCTACGAGCAGTACTTC
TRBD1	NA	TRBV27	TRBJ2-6	CASSTYRGDLLSGANVLTF	TGTGCCAGCAGTACATACAGGGGGGACCTGCTCTCTGGGGCCAACGTCCTGACTTTC
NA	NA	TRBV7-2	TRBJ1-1	CASSFLTGNTEAFF	TGTGCCAGCAGCTTCCTCACAGGGAACACTGAAGCTTTCTTT
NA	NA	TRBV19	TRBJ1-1	CASSNRRTEATTEAFF	TGTGCCAGTAGTAATCGGAGGACGGAGGCTACCACTGAAGCTTTCTTT
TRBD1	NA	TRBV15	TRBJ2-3	CATSMDRGTDTQYF	TGTGCCACCAGCATGGACAGGGGCACAGATACGCAGTATTTT
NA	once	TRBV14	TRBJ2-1	CASSAQRGGAYNEQFF	TGTGCCAGCAGCGCTCAGCGAGGGGGGGCCTACAATGAGCAGTTCTTC
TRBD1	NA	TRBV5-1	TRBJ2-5	CASSTWTGEETQYF	TGCGCCAGCAGCACGTGGACAGGGGAGGAGACCCAGTACTTC
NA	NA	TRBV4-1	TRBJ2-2	CASSQDRRANTGELFF	TGCGCCAGCAGCCAAGATCGCAGGGCGAACACCGGGGAGCTGTTTTTT
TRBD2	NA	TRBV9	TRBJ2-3	CASSPTGTRRVDTQYF	TGTGCCAGCAGCCCAACCGGGACTAGAAGAGTAGATACGCAGTATTTT
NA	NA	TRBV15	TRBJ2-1	CATSRGANYNEQFF	TGTGCCACCAGTCGGGGGGCGAATTACAATGAGCAGTTCTTC
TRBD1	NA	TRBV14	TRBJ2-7	CASSKTGIHEQYF	TGTGCCAGCAGCAAGACAGGGATCCACGAGCAGTACTTC
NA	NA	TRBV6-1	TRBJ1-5	CASSRELWRPQHF	TGTGCCAGCAGTCGGGAGTTATGGCGGCCCCAGCATTTT
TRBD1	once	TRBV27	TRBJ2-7	CASSLGTGEYYEQYF	TGTGCCAGCAGTTTGGGGACAGGGGAGTACTACGAGCAGTACTTC
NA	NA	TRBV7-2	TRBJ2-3	CASSAVVVDTQYF	TGTGCCAGCAGCGCCGTAGTTGTAGATACGCAGTATTTT
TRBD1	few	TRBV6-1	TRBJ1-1	CASSQGADTEAFF	TGTGCCAGCAGTCAGGGGGCGGACACTGAAGCTTTCTTT
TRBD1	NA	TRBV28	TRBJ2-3	CASSPPRGRMGTQYF	TGTGCCAGCAGCCCCCCCAGGGGGCGGATGGGGACGCAGTATTTT
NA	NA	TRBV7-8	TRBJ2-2	CASSLARGELFF	TGTGCCAGCAGCTTAGCGCGCGGGGAGCTGTTTTTT
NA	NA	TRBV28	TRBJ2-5	CASSLGIPGETQYF	TGTGCCAGCAGTTTGGGCATCCCAGGGGAGACCCAGTACTTC
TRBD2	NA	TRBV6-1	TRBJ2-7	CASSEGGGAGEQYF	TGTGCCAGCAGTGAAGGGGGAGGGGCTGGCGAGCAGTACTTC
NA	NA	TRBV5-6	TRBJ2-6	CASSHRFGGFGANVLTF	TGTGCCAGCAGCCATAGGTTCGGGGGATTCGGGGCCAACGTCCTGACTTTC
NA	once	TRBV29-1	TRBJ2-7	CSVGQPSYEQYF	TGCAGCGTTGGACAACCCAGCTACGAGCAGTACTTC
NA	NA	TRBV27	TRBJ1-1	CASSFSRDTNTEAFF	TGTGCCAGCAGTTTTTCTCGGGACACCAACACTGAAGCTTTCTTT
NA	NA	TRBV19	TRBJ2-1	CASSVRVDNEQFF	TGTGCCAGTAGTGTCAGGGTGGACAATGAGCAGTTCTTC
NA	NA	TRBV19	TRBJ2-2	CASSPNRLGNTGELFF	TGTGCCAGTAGTCCCAACAGGCTGGGGAACACCGGGGAGCTGTTTTTT
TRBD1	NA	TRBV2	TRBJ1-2	CASSAGGNYGYTF	TGTGCCAGCAGTGCAGGGGGTAACTATGGCTACACCTTC
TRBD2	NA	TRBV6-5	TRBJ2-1	CASSYRVGRAGDEQFF	TGTGCCAGCAGTTATAGAGTGGGGAGGGCCGGGGATGAGCAGTTCTTC
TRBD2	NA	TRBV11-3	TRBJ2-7	CASSPQSGGGQYF	TGTGCCAGCAGCCCACAAAGCGGGGGTGGGCAGTACTTC
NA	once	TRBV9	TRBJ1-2	CASFRGGHEGYTF	TGTGCCAGCTTCAGAGGGGGACATGAGGGCTACACCTTC
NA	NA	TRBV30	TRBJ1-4	CAWSVDTTNEKLFF	TGTGCCTGGAGTGTCGACACTACTAATGAAAAACTGTTTTTT